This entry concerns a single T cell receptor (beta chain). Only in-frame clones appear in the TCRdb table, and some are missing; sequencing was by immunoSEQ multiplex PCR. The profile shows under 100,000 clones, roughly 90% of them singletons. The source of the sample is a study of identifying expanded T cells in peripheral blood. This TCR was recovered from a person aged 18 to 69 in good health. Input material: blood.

This chain's CDR3 is CSVGHRYGYTF. The CDR3 nucleotides are TGCAGCGTAGGACATCGCTATGGCTACACCTTC. V and J are TRBV29-1 and TRBJ1-2, with D tentatively TRBD1 (5 bases). The V end was cut by 6 bases, the J end by 4 bases, with 9 bases between. The germline CDR1 and CDR2 sequences are SQVTM and ANQGSEA. The CDR3 totals 11 residues.